This is a list of T cell receptor beta chains from one sample in a study of blood T cell repertoires in COVID-19. Produced via immunoSEQ multiplex PCR; TCRdb's table is partial and in-frame only. The sample carries 140,000 or so clones, more than 75% recorded once. The sequenced material came from peripheral blood. These receptors originate from a woman in her 70s with COVID-19, enrolled during active disease. CDR3s leave out the opening cysteine and the closing phenylalanine or tryptophan. Clone sizes are given selectively: once, few, many, or a class where the clone is expanded.

TRBV7-9	.	TRBJ1-6	ASSLGPQALH
TRBV6-5	.	TRBJ1-2	ASSKTDRGYGYT
TRBV28	.	TRBJ1-2	ASSSTGVYGYT
TRBV9	.	TRBJ2-1	ASSQLAGGNYNEQF
TRBV5-1	once	TRBJ1-1	ASSSTGVGTNTEAF
TRBV24-1	.	TRBJ1-5	ATSDPDSIYSNQPQH
TRBV9	.	TRBJ2-1	ASSVEGGVLAGPHNEQF
TRBV13	few	TRBJ1-2	ASSVQTLYGYT
TRBV5-4	once	TRBJ2-5	ASSGGDRAGETQY
TRBV7-9	.	TRBJ2-2	ASSSRVSGANTGELF
TRBV3-1/TRBV3-2	.	TRBJ1-5	ASSQDSRGNQPQH
TRBV18	.	TRBJ1-2	ASSPQGHNYGYT
TRBV5-4	.	TRBJ2-5	ASSFDSQETQY
TRBV7-6	.	TRBJ2-2	ASSLGEIGTGELF
TRBV29-1	.	TRBJ1-1	SVRLGFNTEAF
TRBV6-5	.	TRBJ1-2	ASSRTGVDGYT
TRBV13	once	TRBJ2-7	ASRRTGGADEQY
TRBV11-2	.	TRBJ1-5	ASSFIQRQPQH
TRBV6-6	.	TRBJ2-7	ASSRRAEQY